This T cell receptor beta chain was profiled in a study of cytomegalovirus exposure and HLA in healthy donors. Data came from immunoSEQ multiplex PCR; TCRdb stores just in-frame clones and leaves some out. Here the sample spans 250,000 to 300,000 clones, just over 85% being singletons. As concerns this clone: Its antigen remains unidentified.

Study conclusions and caveats: The tendency of first-cohort TCR clusters to co-occur in the 120 or so validation repertoires emerged from a later analysis. It was 164 TCR beta chains that were listed as cytomegalovirus-associated. In vitro experiments confirmed that a few CMV-associated chains were specific for CMV antigens.

V lost 5 bases to trimming and J lost 4 bases; unmatched junction nucleotides: 8. CDR3 size: 15 residues. The germline CDR1 and CDR2 sequences are PRHDT and FYEKMQ (reference sequence). Sequencing was done on a sample of PBMCs. The rearrangement links TRBV13 to TRBJ2-7; 10 nucleotides match TRBD1. The origin of this receptor is a woman aged 18-35 years in good health and CMV-seronegative. CDR3 nucleotides: TGTGCCAGCAGCCCAACCGGGGACAGGGGTTACGAGCAGTACTTC. Protein product: CASSPTGDRGYEQYF.